This TCR beta chain was sequenced in a study of blood T cell repertoires in COVID-19. TCRdb keeps only in-frame clones here, not all; method: immunoSEQ multiplex PCR. The data hold 400,000 to 550,000 clones, with around nine tenths observed a single time. The CDR3 contains 14 residues. The germline V gene encodes CDR1 SEHNR and CDR2 FQNEAQ (reference sequence). After removal of 5 bases from V and 5 bases from J, the junction contained 5 bases not matched to a gene. The chain employs TRBV7-9 and TRBJ2-7; 11 bases map to TRBD1. The source material was peripheral blood. The TCR sequence derives from a woman aged 30 to 39 with acute or convalescent COVID-19. The CDR3 coding sequence is TGTGCCAGCAGCATCGGACAGGGGGCGAACGAGCAGTACTTC. The encoded protein is CASSIGQGANEQYF.